This T cell receptor beta chain was captured by sequencing in a study of OX40 agonist ivuxolimab in advanced cancers. Profiling relied on immunoSEQ multiplex PCR, and the TCRdb table lists in-frame clones only, not all of them. Of some 65,000 clones in the sample, approximately 90% were seen once. Trimming stripped 7 bases from V and 5 bases from J, with 17 bases between. Germline loops: CDR1 SGHRS, CDR2 YFSETQ. CDR3 length equals 14 residues. V gene TRBV5-1 combines with J gene TRBJ2-3; D may be TRBD2 (5 bases). The clonotype comes from an adult with an advanced solid tumor such as melanoma, head and neck, liver or kidney cancer. Sequenced here: CD4+ or CD8+ T cells sorted from blood, sampled in a trial of the OX40 agonist ivuxolimab. The CDR3 DNA sequence: TGCGCCAGCTCTTCGGGTGGCCGGGGAGATACGCAGTATTTT. This encodes CASSSGGRGDTQYF. Full variable domain (rest looked up from reference TRBV5-1 and TRBJ2-3): KAGVTQTPRYLIKTRGQQVTLSCSPISGHRSVSWYQQTPGQGLQFLFEYFSETQRNKGNFPGRFSGRQFSNSRSEMNVSTLELGDSALYLCASSSGGRGDTQYFGPGTRLTVL.